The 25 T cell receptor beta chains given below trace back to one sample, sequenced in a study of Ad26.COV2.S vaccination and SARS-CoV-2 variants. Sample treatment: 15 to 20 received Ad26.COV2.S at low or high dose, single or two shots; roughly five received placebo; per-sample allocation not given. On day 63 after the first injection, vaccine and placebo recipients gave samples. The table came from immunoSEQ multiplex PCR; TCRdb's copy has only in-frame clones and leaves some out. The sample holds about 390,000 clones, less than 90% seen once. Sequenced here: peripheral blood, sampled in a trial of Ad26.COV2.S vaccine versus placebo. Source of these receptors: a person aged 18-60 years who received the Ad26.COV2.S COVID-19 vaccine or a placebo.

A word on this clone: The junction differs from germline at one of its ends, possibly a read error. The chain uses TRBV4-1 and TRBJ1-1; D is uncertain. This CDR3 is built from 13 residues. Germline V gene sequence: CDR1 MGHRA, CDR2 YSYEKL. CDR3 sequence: CASSQIWNPEAFF. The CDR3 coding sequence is TGCGCCAGCAGCCAAATATGGAACCCTGAAGCTTTCTTT.

The CDR3 here is CASSQVLGQGNTEAFF. CDR3 coding DNA: TGTGCCAGCAGCCAAGTACTGGGACAAGGGAATACTGAAGCTTTCTTT. The rearrangement uses TRBV3-1 (or the pseudogene TRBV3-2) and TRBJ1-1; a weak D match, TRBD1 (6 bases). Trimming shortened V by 1 base and J by 5 bases, and 17 bases separated the two germline ends. This CDR3 region has 16 residues. The germline CDR1 and CDR2 sequences are LGHDT and YNNKEL (reference sequence).

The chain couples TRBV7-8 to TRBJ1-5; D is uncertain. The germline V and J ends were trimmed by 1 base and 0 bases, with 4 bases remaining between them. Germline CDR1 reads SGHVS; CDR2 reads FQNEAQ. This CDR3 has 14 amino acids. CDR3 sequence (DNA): TGTGCCAGCAGCTTAGAATATAGCAATCAGCCCCAGCATTTT. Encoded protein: CASSLEYSNQPQHF.

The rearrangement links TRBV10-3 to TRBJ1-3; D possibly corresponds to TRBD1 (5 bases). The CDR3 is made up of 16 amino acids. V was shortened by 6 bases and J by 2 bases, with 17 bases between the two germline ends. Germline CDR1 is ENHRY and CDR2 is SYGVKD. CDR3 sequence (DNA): TGTGCCATCAGCCCTGAGGGGATTTCGGCTGGAAACACCATATATTTT. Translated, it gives CAISPEGISAGNTIYF.

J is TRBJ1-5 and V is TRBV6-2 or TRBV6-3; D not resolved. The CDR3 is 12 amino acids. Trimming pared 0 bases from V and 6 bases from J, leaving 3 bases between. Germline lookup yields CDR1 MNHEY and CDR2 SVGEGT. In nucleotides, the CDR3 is TGTGCCAGCAGTTACTCGCCTCAGCCCCAGCATTTT. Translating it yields CASSYSPQPQHF.

CDR3 sequence reads: CASSRTYPSSSYNSPLHF. CDR3 DNA sequence: TGTGCCAGTAGTCGGACTTACCCTTCGAGCTCCTATAATTCACCCCTCCACTTT. This chain links TRBV19 with TRBJ1-6; no firm D call. This CDR3 has 18 amino acids. Germline CDR1 reads LNHDA; CDR2 reads SQIVND (reference sequence). V lost 5 bases, J lost 0 bases, and 17 bases lay in between.

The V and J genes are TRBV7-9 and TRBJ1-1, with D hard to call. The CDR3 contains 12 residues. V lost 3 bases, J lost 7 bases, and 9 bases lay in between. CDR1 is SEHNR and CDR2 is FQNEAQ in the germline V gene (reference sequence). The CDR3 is CASSFGGLEAFF. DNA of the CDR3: TGTGCCAGCAGCTTTGGAGGGCTTGAAGCTTTCTTT.

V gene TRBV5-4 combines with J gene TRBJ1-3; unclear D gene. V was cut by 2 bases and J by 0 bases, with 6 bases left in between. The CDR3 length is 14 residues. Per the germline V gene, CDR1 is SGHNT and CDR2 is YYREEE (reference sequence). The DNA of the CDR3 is TGTGCCAGCAGCTTCAGTAGCTCTGGAAACACCATATATTTT. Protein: CASSFSSSGNTIYF. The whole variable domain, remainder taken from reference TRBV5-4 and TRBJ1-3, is ETGVTQSPTHLIKTRGQQVTLRCSSQSGHNTVSWYQQALGQGPQFIFQYYREEENGRGNFPPRFSGLQFPNYSSELNVNALELDDSALYLCASSFSSSGNTIYFGEGSWLTVV.

Here the CDR3 reads CASRRTSYEQYF. The CDR3 DNA reads TGTGCCAGCAGACGGACCTCCTACGAGCAGTACTTC. The rearrangement joins TRBV5-5 to TRBJ2-7, with no clear D. Germline CDR1 reads SGHKS; CDR2 reads YYEKEE (reference sequence). The CDR3 is made up of 12 amino acids. The V gene lost 5 bases and the J gene lost 0 bases, with 6 bases spanning the gap.

CDR3 amino acids: CAWSGGQGINQPQHF. The CDR3 DNA is TGTGCCTGGAGTGGGGGACAGGGGATCAATCAGCCCCAGCATTTT. This chain links TRBV30 with TRBJ1-5; TRBD1 matches at 10 bases. The CDR3 covers 15 residues. In germline, CDR1 is GTSNPN, CDR2 SVGIG (reference sequence). V was pared by 1 base and J by 3 bases, with 3 bases of the junction left unmatched.

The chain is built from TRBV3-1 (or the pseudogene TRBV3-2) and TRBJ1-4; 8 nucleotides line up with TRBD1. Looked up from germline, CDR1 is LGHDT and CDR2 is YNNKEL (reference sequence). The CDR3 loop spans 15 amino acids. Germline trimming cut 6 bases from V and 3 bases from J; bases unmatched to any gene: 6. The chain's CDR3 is CASSMTGAANEKLFF. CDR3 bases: TGTGCCAGCAGTATGACAGGGGCGGCTAATGAAAAACTGTTTTTT.

The CDR3 sequence is CASSTTSGGFDEQFF. In DNA, the CDR3 is TGTGCCAGCAGCACCACTAGCGGGGGGTTTGATGAGCAGTTCTTC. The chain joins TRBV7-2 to TRBJ2-1; 12 bases are a match to TRBD2. J was trimmed by 8 bases and V by 5 bases; bases with no gene match: 7. The germline V gene has CDR1 SGHTA and CDR2 FQGNSA. The length of the CDR3 is 15 residues.

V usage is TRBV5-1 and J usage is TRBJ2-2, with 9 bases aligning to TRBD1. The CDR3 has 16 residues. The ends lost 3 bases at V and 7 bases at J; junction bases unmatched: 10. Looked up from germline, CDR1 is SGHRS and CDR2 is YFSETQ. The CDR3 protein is CASSSNRGQGLGELFF. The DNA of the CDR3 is TGCGCCAGCAGCTCGAACAGGGGGCAGGGACTCGGGGAGCTGTTTTTT.

DNA of the CDR3: TGTGCCAGCAGCTTAGTCAGGGTGGCCGGGGAGCTGTTTTTT. This encodes CASSLVRVAGELFF. The chain is built from TRBV11-1 and TRBJ2-2; tentatively, D is TRBD1 (5 bases). Germline V gene sequence: CDR1 SGHAT, CDR2 FQDESV (reference sequence). The germline V and J ends were trimmed by 1 base and 6 bases, with 9 bases remaining between them. The CDR3 has 14 residues.

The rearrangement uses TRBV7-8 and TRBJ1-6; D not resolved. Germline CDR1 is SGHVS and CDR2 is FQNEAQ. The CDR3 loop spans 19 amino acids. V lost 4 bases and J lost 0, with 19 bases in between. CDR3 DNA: TGTGCCAGCAGCTCCCAAGGGTTCGGCCAGAGCTCCTATAATTCACCCCTCCACTTT. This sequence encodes CASSSQGFGQSSYNSPLHF.

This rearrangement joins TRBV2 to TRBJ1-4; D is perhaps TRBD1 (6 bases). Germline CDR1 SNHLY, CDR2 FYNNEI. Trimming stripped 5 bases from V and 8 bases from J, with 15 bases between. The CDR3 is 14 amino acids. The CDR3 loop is CASSPTGYGEKLFF. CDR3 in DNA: TGTGCCAGCAGTCCTACAGGGTACGGCGAAAAACTGTTTTTT.

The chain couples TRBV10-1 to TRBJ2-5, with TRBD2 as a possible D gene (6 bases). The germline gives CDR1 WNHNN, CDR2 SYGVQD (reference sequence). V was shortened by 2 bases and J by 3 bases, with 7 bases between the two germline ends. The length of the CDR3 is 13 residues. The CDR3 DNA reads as TGCGCCAGCAGTGAGGTAGCGGAAGAGACCCAGTACTTC. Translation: CASSEVAEETQYF.

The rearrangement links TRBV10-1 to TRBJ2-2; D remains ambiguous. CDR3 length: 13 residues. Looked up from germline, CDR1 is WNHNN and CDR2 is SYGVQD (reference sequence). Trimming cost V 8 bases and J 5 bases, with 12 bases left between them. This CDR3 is CASQKGETGELFF. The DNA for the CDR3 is TGCGCCAGCCAAAAGGGTGAAACCGGGGAGCTGTTTTTT.

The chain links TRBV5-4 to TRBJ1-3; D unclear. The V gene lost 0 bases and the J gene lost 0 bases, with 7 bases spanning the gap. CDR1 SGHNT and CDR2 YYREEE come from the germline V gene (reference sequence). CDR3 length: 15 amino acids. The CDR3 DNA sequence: TGTGCCAGCAGCTTGGACAGAGGCTCTGGAAACACCATATATTTT. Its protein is CASSLDRGSGNTIYF.

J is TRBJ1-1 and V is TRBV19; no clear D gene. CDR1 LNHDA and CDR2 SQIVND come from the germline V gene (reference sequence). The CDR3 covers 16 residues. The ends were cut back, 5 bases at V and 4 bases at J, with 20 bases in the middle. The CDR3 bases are TGTGCCAGTAGTCCCGGGCCTTCATTCGGCGGCACTGAAGCTTTCTTT. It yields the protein CASSPGPSFGGTEAFF.

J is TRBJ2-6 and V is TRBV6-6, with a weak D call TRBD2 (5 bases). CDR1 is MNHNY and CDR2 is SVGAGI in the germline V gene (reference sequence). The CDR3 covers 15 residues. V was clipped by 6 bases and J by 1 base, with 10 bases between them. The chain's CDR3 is CASREGISGANVLTF. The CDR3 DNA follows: TGTGCCAGCAGAGAGGGTATTTCTGGGGCCAACGTCCTGACTTTC.

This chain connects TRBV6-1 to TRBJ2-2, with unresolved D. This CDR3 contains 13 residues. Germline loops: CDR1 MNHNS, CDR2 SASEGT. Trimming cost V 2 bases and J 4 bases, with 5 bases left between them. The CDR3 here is CASSESATGELFF. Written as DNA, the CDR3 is TGTGCCAGCAGTGAAAGCGCCACCGGGGAGCTGTTTTTT.

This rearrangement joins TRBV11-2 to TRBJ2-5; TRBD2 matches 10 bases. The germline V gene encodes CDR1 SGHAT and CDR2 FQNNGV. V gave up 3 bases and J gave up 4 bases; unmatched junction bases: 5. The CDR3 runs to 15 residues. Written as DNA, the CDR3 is TGTGCCAGCAGCTTGGCAAGCGGGGGGGCAGAGACCCAGTACTTC. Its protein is CASSLASGGAETQYF.

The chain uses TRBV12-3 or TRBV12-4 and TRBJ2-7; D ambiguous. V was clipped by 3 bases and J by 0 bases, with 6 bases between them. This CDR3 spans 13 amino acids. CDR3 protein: CASSLGSSYEQYF. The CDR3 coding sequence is TGTGCCAGCAGTTTGGGCAGCTCCTACGAGCAGTACTTC.

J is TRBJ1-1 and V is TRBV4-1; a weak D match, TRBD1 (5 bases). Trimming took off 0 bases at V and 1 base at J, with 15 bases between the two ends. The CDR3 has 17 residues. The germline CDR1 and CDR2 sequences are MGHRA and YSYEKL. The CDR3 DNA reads TGCGCCAGCAGCCAAGAGACGTTGGCAGGGTCGAACACTGAAGCTTTCTTT. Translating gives CASSQETLAGSNTEAFF.